The source of this TCR beta chain is a study of OX40 agonist ivuxolimab in advanced cancers. Germline-derived CDR1 and CDR2 are MDHEN and SYDVKM. This CDR3 contains 16 residues. With 5 bases clipped from V and 9 bases from J, the junction kept 10 bases outside the gene matches. Data came from immunoSEQ multiplex PCR; TCRdb stores just in-frame clones and leaves some out. Of roughly 90,000 clones listed, around 90% were seen once; the top ten hold 8.7%. Findings and limits, study-wide: Clonal expansion was seen in CD4+ and CD8+ blood T cells by week 6 at 0.1 to 3.0 mg/kg.

Excluded were patients having autoimmune disease history or systemic immunosuppression. A note on this clone: Its specificity is not known.

Sample: CD4+ or CD8+ T cells sorted from blood, taken in a trial of the OX40 agonist ivuxolimab. This clonotype was sampled from an adult with an advanced solid tumor such as melanoma, head and neck, liver or kidney cancer. This chain connects TRBV28 to TRBJ2-1, with TRBD2 identical over 13 bases. The CDR3 region has the DNA TGTGCCAGCAGTACTAAACTAGCGGGAGGGCTCCGTGAGCAGTTCTTC. Translated, it gives CASSTKLAGGLREQFF. Together with reference TRBV28 and TRBJ2-1, the CDR3 gives the full variable domain: DVKVTQSSRYLVKRTGEKVFLECVQDMDHENMFWYRQDPGLGLRLIYFSYDVKMKEKGDIPEGYSVSREKKERFSLILESASTNQTSMYLCASSTKLAGGLREQFFGPGTRLTVL.